Following are 32 T cell receptor beta chains from one sample sequenced in a study of vaccination effects on CD4 cells after COVID-19. Having been cultured for 10 days, the cells underwent CD4+ T cell isolation. Sequencing was performed with immunoSEQ multiplex PCR; in TCRdb, only in-frame clones are kept and a portion is missing. The sample shows fewer than 75,000 clones, 77% of them seen only once. Their specific antigens are unknown. Here the sequenced sample was CD4+ T cells from PBMCs cultured without peptide, taken before COVID-19 vaccination. The receptor set was obtained from a human donor who received a COVID-19 vaccine.

This clone was seen a few times. This chain uses TRBV19 with TRBJ1-6, with D unresolved. The ends were cut back, 6 bases at V and 8 bases at J, with 14 bases in the middle. The CDR3 has 14 amino acids. The germline V gene encodes CDR1 LNHDA and CDR2 SQIVND (reference sequence). The CDR3 region is CASSKGGVDSPLHF. In DNA, the CDR3 is TGTGCCAGTAGCAAGGGAGGTGTGGATTCACCCCTCCACTTT. The whole variable domain, filled in from reference TRBV19 and TRBJ1-6, reads DGGITQSPKYLFRKEGQNVTLSCEQNLNHDAMYWYRQDPGQGLRLIYYSQIVNDFQKGDIAEGYSVSREKKESFPLTVTSAQKNPTAFYLCASSKGGVDSPLHFGNGTRLTVT.

The chain uses TRBV19 and TRBJ1-2, with 8 bases aligning to TRBD1. Germline V gives CDR1 LNHDA, CDR2 SQIVND (reference sequence). This CDR3 has 13 amino acids. V trimming: 10 bases; J trimming: 4 bases; junction bases outside the gene matches: 8. CDR3 sequence reads: CATKDRDIYGYTF. CDR3 DNA: TGTGCCACTAAGGACAGGGACATCTATGGCTACACCTTC.

V and J are TRBV5-4 and TRBJ2-3; 10 positions match TRBD1. Trimming cost V 3 bases and J 6 bases; bases outside gene matches: 4. The CDR3 is made up of 14 amino acids. Germline CDR1 and CDR2: SGHNT and YYREEE (reference sequence). This chain's CDR3 is CASSWDRGSDTQYF. The DNA for the CDR3 is TGTGCCAGCAGCTGGGACAGGGGATCCGATACGCAGTATTTT.

The chain has TRBV15 and TRBJ2-1, with a weak D call TRBD2 (6 bases). Between the trimmed V and J ends, which lost 1 base and 6 bases, there was a span of 10 bases. CDR1 and CDR2 from the germline V gene are LNHNV and YYDKDF (reference sequence). The CDR3 has 14 amino acids. The CDR3 DNA is TGTGCCACCAGCAGAGGACTAGTTTTCAATGAGCAGTTCTTC. The encoded protein is CATSRGLVFNEQFF.

This chain links TRBV5-4 with TRBJ2-3; 11 nucleotides line up with TRBD2. V shed 4 bases, J shed 0 bases, and the junction held 4 bases outside the gene matches. Germline-derived CDR1 and CDR2 are SGHNT and YYREEE (reference sequence). The CDR3 is 16 amino acids. Here the CDR3 DNA reads TGTGCCAGCAGCATTGGGACTAGCGGAAGCACAGATACGCAGTATTTT. It codes for CASSIGTSGSTDTQYF.

The genes are TRBV19 and TRBJ1-2; 7 nucleotides match TRBD1. This CDR3 comprises 14 residues. Per germline, CDR1 LNHDA and CDR2 SQIVND (reference sequence). J gave up 8 bases and V 0 bases, and 6 bases lay outside the gene matches. In nucleotides, the CDR3 is TGTGCCAGTAGTATAGAGACGACAGGGCAGGGCTACACCTTC. Protein sequence: CASSIETTGQGYTF.

For the CDR3, the DNA is TGTGCTAGTGGTTCCCGCGACAGGGGGGAGTTGGAAGCTTTCTTT. Residues: CASGSRDRGELEAFF. This rearrangement joins TRBV12-5 to TRBJ1-1, with 9 bases lining up with TRBD1. This CDR3 has 15 amino acids. The germline gives CDR1 LGHNT, CDR2 FRNRAP. V shed 4 bases and J 8 bases; nucleotides not matched to a gene: 11. Full variable domain (remainder filled in from reference TRBV12-5 and TRBJ1-1): DARVTQTPRHKVTEMGQEVTMRCQPILGHNTVFWYRQTMMQGLELLAYFRNRAPLDDSGMPKDRFSAEMPDATLATLKIQPSEPRDSAVYFCASGSRDRGELEAFFGQGTRLTVV.

The chain is built from TRBV5-4 and TRBJ2-6; the D is unclear. The V end lost 4 bases, the J end lost 9 bases, and 8 bases lay between the germline ends. Germline assignment: CDR1 SGHNT and CDR2 YYREEE (reference sequence). The CDR3 consists of 12 residues. The CDR3 sequence is CASSLDRNVLTF. In nucleotides, the CDR3 is TGTGCCAGCAGCCTCGACCGCAACGTCCTGACTTTC.

The chain joins TRBV19 to TRBJ1-5; no definite D call. This CDR3 comprises 15 residues. Germline values: CDR1 LNHDA, CDR2 SQIVND (reference sequence). V shed 4 bases and J shed 0 bases, with 10 bases lying between them. The DNA for the CDR3 is TGTGCCAGTAGTACGAGAGTCTATAGCAATCAGCCCCAGCATTTT. It encodes CASSTRVYSNQPQHF. Full variable domain (remainder filled in from reference TRBV19 and TRBJ1-5): DGGITQSPKYLFRKEGQNVTLSCEQNLNHDAMYWYRQDPGQGLRLIYYSQIVNDFQKGDIAEGYSVSREKKESFPLTVTSAQKNPTAFYLCASSTRVYSNQPQHFGDGTRLSIL.

CDR3 amino acids: CASSPLGPTGRWNYEQYV. As DNA, the CDR3 is TGTGCCAGCAGCCCCCTCGGACCCACAGGGCGGTGGAACTACGAGCAGTACGTC. The gene calls are TRBV27 and TRBJ2-7, with D perhaps matching TRBD1 (6 bases). CDR3 length: 18 residues. CDR1 is MNHEY and CDR2 is SMNVEV in the germline V gene (reference sequence). V gave up 6 bases and J gave up 3 bases, with 27 bases separating them.

This CDR3 reads CASSPPGSTTNEKLFF. The CDR3, as DNA: TGTGCCAGCAGTCCCCCAGGGTCCACAACTAATGAAAAACTGTTTTTT. The chain is built from TRBV28 and TRBJ1-4; maybe TRBD1 (5 bases). Looked up from germline, CDR1 is MDHEN and CDR2 is SYDVKM. The V gene lost 5 bases and the J gene lost 0 bases, with 13 bases spanning the gap. The CDR3 consists of 16 residues. The full variable domain, completed using reference TRBV28 and TRBJ1-4, is DVKVTQSSRYLVKRTGEKVFLECVQDMDHENMFWYRQDPGLGLRLIYFSYDVKMKEKGDIPEGYSVSREKKERFSLILESASTNQTSMYLCASSPPGSTTNEKLFFGSGTQLSVL.

The rearrangement joins TRBV5-4 to TRBJ1-2; D might be TRBD1 (5 bases). This CDR3 is built from 15 residues. Germline CDR1 is SGHNT and CDR2 is YYREEE (reference sequence). Trimming took off 4 bases at V and 4 bases at J, with 17 bases between the two ends. The CDR3 sequence: CASSRPGGGLYGYTF. In DNA form, the CDR3 reads TGTGCCAGCAGCCGCCCGGGGGGAGGACTCTATGGCTACACCTTC. The whole variable domain, remainder taken from reference TRBV5-4 and TRBJ1-2, is ETGVTQSPTHLIKTRGQQVTLRCSSQSGHNTVSWYQQALGQGPQFIFQYYREEENGRGNFPPRFSGLQFPNYSSELNVNALELDDSALYLCASSRPGGGLYGYTFGSGTRLTVV.

This clone has only one observation. The chain carries TRBV7-6 and TRBJ2-3, with 7 bases matching TRBD2. Germline V gene sequence: CDR1 SGHVS, CDR2 FNYEAQ. J was trimmed by 5 bases and V by 3 bases; bases with no gene match: 8. The CDR3 extends over 15 amino acids. Here the CDR3 DNA reads TGTGCCAGCAGCTTCCTAGGACTAGTGAGAGATACGCAGTATTTT. It yields the protein CASSFLGLVRDTQYF.

The chain links TRBV6-2 or TRBV6-3 to TRBJ2-1, with 7 bases lining up with TRBD2. Germline CDR1 MNHEY, CDR2 SVGEGT. This CDR3 region has 18 residues. V gave up 4 bases and J gave up 0 bases; unmatched junction bases: 12. In DNA form, the CDR3 reads TGTGCCAGCAGTTCCAGGACTAGTGGGGCGAGCTCCTACAATGAGCAGTTCTTC. Protein: CASSSRTSGASSYNEQFF.

The rearrangement links TRBV11-2 to TRBJ2-3; D not resolved. Germline V lookup: CDR1 SGHAT, CDR2 FQNNGV. V gave up 1 base and J gave up 7 bases, with 3 bases separating them. The CDR3 has 11 residues. DNA for the CDR3: TGTGCCAGCAGCTTAGTGAATACGCAGTATTTT. Its translation is CASSLVNTQYF. Drawing the rest from reference TRBV11-2 and TRBJ2-3, the complete variable domain is EAGVAQSPRYKIIEKRQSVAFWCNPISGHATLYWYQQILGQGPKLLIQFQNNGVVDDSQLPKDRFSAERLKGVDSTLKIQPAKLEDSAVYLCASSLVNTQYFGPGTRLTVL.

The V gene is TRBV23-1, the J gene TRBJ2-7; 7 bases align to TRBD1. TRBV23-1 is an ORF, with its function uncertain. V lost 7 bases and J lost 3; bases outside the gene matches: 6. This CDR3 is built from 13 residues. The CDR3 DNA follows: TGCGCCAGCACCCCGACAGGGAGCTACGAGCAGTACGTC. Translation gives CASTPTGSYEQYV.

V and J are TRBV5-1 and TRBJ1-2; TRBD1 is a possible D gene (5 bases). CDR3 length equals 13 residues. Trimming left V 3 bases short and J 8 bases short, with 14 bases between. The germline CDR1 and CDR2 sequences are SGHRS and YFSETQ. CDR3 protein: CASSYTGPAGYTF. In DNA form, the CDR3 reads TGCGCCAGCAGCTATACAGGCCCAGCGGGCTACACCTTC.

This chain uses TRBV5-4 with TRBJ2-7; possible D gene TRBD2, 5 bases. CDR3 size: 12 residues. Looked up from germline, CDR1 is SGHNT and CDR2 is YYREEE (reference sequence). Trimming shortened V by 3 bases and J by 9 bases, and 13 bases separated the two germline ends. CDR3 in amino acids: CASSSSGIGQYV. The CDR3 coding sequence is TGTGCCAGCAGCTCCTCGGGGATCGGGCAGTACGTC.

For the CDR3, the DNA is TGTGCCACCAGTGATCCAAGCGGGGGGGCTGGGGATACGCAGTATTTT. The encoded protein is CATSDPSGGAGDTQYF. The chain couples TRBV24-1 to TRBJ2-3, with TRBD2 matching over 10 bases. The CDR3 totals 16 residues. The J segment lost 6 bases and the V segment lost 3 bases, leaving 8 bases of the junction unmatched. Germline V CDR1 and CDR2: KGHDR, SFDVKD.

This clone was counted a few times. The genes are TRBV6-5 and TRBJ1-5; D not resolved. V was clipped by 8 bases and J by 4 bases, with 6 bases between them. CDR1 is MNHEY, CDR2 SVGAGI, per germline. The CDR3 length is 11 residues. The CDR3 here is CASGRNQPQHF. Written as DNA, the CDR3 is TGTGCCAGCGGAAGAAATCAGCCCCAGCATTTT.

The sample holds one count of this clone. The rearrangement joins TRBV6-6 to TRBJ2-2, with 8 nucleotides matching TRBD1. From germline, CDR1 is MNHNY and CDR2 SVGAGI (reference sequence). The CDR3 is made up of 15 amino acids. The V gene end was trimmed by 7 bases and the J gene end by 1 base; junction bases not matched to a gene: 5. DNA of the CDR3: TGTGCCAGCACCACGACAGGGGTGAACACCGGGGAGCTGTTTTTT. Protein sequence: CASTTTGVNTGELFF.

V is TRBV11-3 and J is TRBJ2-1; TRBD1 or TRBD2 may be the D gene (6 bases each). The CDR3 consists of 15 residues. Germline values: CDR1 SGHNT, CDR2 YENEEA. Trimming took off 5 bases at V and 9 bases at J, with 20 bases between the two ends. As DNA, the CDR3 is TGTGCCAGCAGCCACCGGGGGCAGGTGGGCGGTGAGCAGTTCTTC. Its protein is CASSHRGQVGGEQFF.

This chain uses TRBV6-6 with TRBJ2-2, with 8 bases aligning to TRBD1. This CDR3 is 15 amino acids long. Germline CDR1 reads MNHNY; CDR2 reads SVGAGI (reference sequence). The trim removed 0 bases at V and 5 bases at J, leaving 2 bases unmatched. The CDR3 loop reads CASSYSRQGTGELFF. The CDR3 DNA follows: TGTGCCAGCAGTTACTCGAGACAGGGGACCGGGGAGCTGTTTTTT.

This clone was seen more than once but under ten times. V and J are TRBV4-1 and TRBJ1-1; D is uncertain. This CDR3 spans 14 amino acids. Looked up from germline, CDR1 is MGHRA and CDR2 is YSYEKL. Trimming took off 0 bases at V and 0 bases at J, with 5 bases between the two ends. CDR3 region: CASSQERVNTEAFF. In DNA form, the CDR3 reads TGCGCCAGCAGCCAAGAGCGGGTGAACACTGAAGCTTTCTTT.

This chain links TRBV6-4 with TRBJ2-3; unclear D gene. The V gene lost 2 bases and the J gene lost 1 base, with 22 bases spanning the gap. The CDR3 sequence is 19 residues long. Germline assignment: CDR1 MRHNA and CDR2 SNTAGT. In DNA form, the CDR3 reads TGTGCCAGCAGTGACGATAAGAACCCTACTAACAACGGCACAGATACGCAGTATTTT. Protein sequence: CASSDDKNPTNNGTDTQYF.

This chain connects TRBV12-5 to TRBJ1-4; 9 bases match TRBD1. The CDR3 length is 15 residues. Trimming at V came to 4 bases and at J to 4 bases, leaving 4 bases not matched to a gene. Looked up from germline, CDR1 is LGHNT and CDR2 is FRNRAP. Here the CDR3 reads CASGSGTGINEKLFF. CDR3 in DNA: TGTGCTAGTGGTTCGGGGACAGGGATTAATGAAAAACTGTTTTTT.

This clone was detected once. This rearrangement joins TRBV28 to TRBJ1-1; D gene unclear. V lost 3 bases to trimming and J lost 3 bases, with 11 bases between them. CDR1 is MDHEN and CDR2 is SYDVKM in the germline V gene. The CDR3 runs 14 residues. The DNA for the CDR3 is TGTGCCAGCAGTTTTCCGCGGGATCACACTGAAGCTTTCTTT. Translated: CASSFPRDHTEAFF.

The rearrangement links TRBV5-1 to TRBJ1-1; 9 nucleotides agree with TRBD1. The CDR3 totals 14 residues. Germline V lookup: CDR1 SGHRS, CDR2 YFSETQ. V gave up 0 bases and J gave up 7 bases; unmatched junction bases: 4. CDR3 sequence reads: CASSLGLTGGEAFF. The CDR3 nucleotides are TGCGCCAGCAGCTTGGGTCTGACAGGGGGTGAAGCTTTCTTT.

V is TRBV3-1 (or the pseudogene TRBV3-2) and J is TRBJ2-5, with D tentatively TRBD1 (6 bases). The CDR3 is 15 residues long. Germline V lookup: CDR1 LGHDT, CDR2 YNNKEL (reference sequence). Between the trimmed V and J ends, which lost 5 bases and 1 base, there was a span of 14 bases. CDR3 region: CASSYINRVQETQYF. Here the CDR3 DNA reads TGTGCCAGCAGCTATATCAACAGGGTCCAAGAGACCCAGTACTTC.

The chain employs TRBV19 and TRBJ2-3; 10 bases match TRBD2. The CDR3 runs 18 residues. Germline lookup yields CDR1 LNHDA and CDR2 SQIVND (reference sequence). J was trimmed by 0 bases and V by 3 bases; bases with no gene match: 9. For the CDR3, the DNA is TGTGCCAGTAGTATCGGCCTAGCGGGGGCGCATAGCACAGATACGCAGTATTTT. This translates into CASSIGLAGAHSTDTQYF.

The chain recombines TRBV19 with TRBJ1-5; D remains unclear. CDR3 length equals 15 residues. The V end lost 3 bases, the J end lost 1 base, and 10 bases lay between the germline ends. CDR1 is LNHDA, CDR2 SQIVND, per germline (reference sequence). CDR3 DNA sequence: TGTGCCAGTAGTATCGGGGTTTGGAGCAATCAGCCCCAGCATTTT. This translates into CASSIGVWSNQPQHF. Full variable domain (missing parts from reference TRBV19 and TRBJ1-5): DGGITQSPKYLFRKEGQNVTLSCEQNLNHDAMYWYRQDPGQGLRLIYYSQIVNDFQKGDIAEGYSVSREKKESFPLTVTSAQKNPTAFYLCASSIGVWSNQPQHFGDGTRLSIL.

This rearrangement joins TRBV20-1 to TRBJ1-2, with D uncertain. The length of the CDR3 is 10 residues. Germline loops: CDR1 DFQATT, CDR2 SNEGSKA (reference sequence). V was shortened by 5 bases and J by 8 bases, with 9 bases between the two germline ends. The CDR3 DNA reads as TGCAGTGCTTCCAGAGCCGGCTACACCTTC. This gives the protein CSASRAGYTF.